The rows below give T cell receptor beta chains drawn from one sample of a study of OX40 agonist ivuxolimab in advanced cancers. Measured with immunoSEQ multiplex PCR; TCRdb has only the in-frame clones, and not every one. This table holds some 110,000 clones, around 92% found once. Sequencing used CD4+ or CD8+ T cells sorted from blood, obtained in a trial of the OX40 agonist ivuxolimab. These receptors all stem from an adult with an advanced solid tumor such as melanoma, head and neck, liver or kidney cancer. Each CDR3 is given with its conserved first and last residue. The D gene is left open where the match is weak. Expanded clones get a size class; other rows say once, few or many, or leave the size out.

TGTGCCAGCAGCCCACAATCGACAGGGGGCACCTACGAGCAGTACTTC	CASSPQSTGGTYEQYF	TRBV11-3	TRBJ2-7	NA	TRBD1
TGTGCCAGCAGTGTAGGACAGGGGGCGCGGAACGAGCAGTACTTC	CASSVGQGARNEQYF	TRBV2	TRBJ2-7	NA	TRBD1
TGTGCCTGGAGCGACTCCCTGGGGGTGGCTGAAGCTTTCTTT	CAWSDSLGVAEAFF	TRBV30	TRBJ1-1	NA	NA
TGTGCCTGGAGTCCCGACAGGGCGTCCTATAATTCACCCCTCCACTTT	CAWSPDRASYNSPLHF	TRBV30	TRBJ1-6	NA	TRBD1
TGTGCCACTGGGACAGCTCAAAACGATCCCTATGGCTACACCTTC	CATGTAQNDPYGYTF	TRBV19	TRBJ1-2	NA	TRBD1
TGTGCCAGCAGTTATGGACAGGGGACCTGGACCCAGTACTTC	CASSYGQGTWTQYF	TRBV6-5	TRBJ2-5	NA	TRBD1
TGCGCCAGCAGCTCGGTTCTGGGGGTAGGATACACTGAAGCTTTCTTT	CASSSVLGVGYTEAFF	TRBV5-1	TRBJ1-1	NA	NA
TGTGCCAGCAGCTTGTCCCGGAACACTGAAGCTTTCTTT	CASSLSRNTEAFF	TRBV5-4	TRBJ1-1	once	NA
TGTGCCAGCAGTACTCAGGAGAACACTGAAGCTTTCTTT	CASSTQENTEAFF	TRBV2	TRBJ1-1	NA	NA
TGTGCCAGTAGTGGGTGGCAGGAGAACACTGAAGCTTTCTTT	CASSGWQENTEAFF	TRBV19	TRBJ1-1	NA	NA
TGTGCCACCGTTCTGGGTAGCGGGCTAAACAATGAGCAGTTCTTC	CATVLGSGLNNEQFF	TRBV5-6	TRBJ2-1	once	TRBD2
TGCGCCAGCAGCGCGGCGGGGGCGTTTTTCTACGAGCAGTACTTC	CASSAAGAFFYEQYF	TRBV5-1	TRBJ2-7	NA	NA
TGTGCCAGCAGTGAACAGGCAAGGACAACCCTCACAGATACGCAGTATTTT	CASSEQARTTLTDTQYF	TRBV6-1	TRBJ2-3	NA	NA
TGTGCCAGCAGCTTAGGGCCCCGGGACAGAGGCCAGCATTTT	CASSLGPRDRGQHF	TRBV7-6	TRBJ1-5	NA	TRBD1
TGTGCCAGCAGTTACGGGGTGGGGGATACCTATGGCTACACCTTC	CASSYGVGDTYGYTF	TRBV6-5	TRBJ1-2	NA	NA
TGTGCCAGCAGCTCCCGACTAGCGGGAGTGGTAGAGACCCAGTACTTC	CASSSRLAGVVETQYF	TRBV7-8	TRBJ2-5	NA	TRBD2